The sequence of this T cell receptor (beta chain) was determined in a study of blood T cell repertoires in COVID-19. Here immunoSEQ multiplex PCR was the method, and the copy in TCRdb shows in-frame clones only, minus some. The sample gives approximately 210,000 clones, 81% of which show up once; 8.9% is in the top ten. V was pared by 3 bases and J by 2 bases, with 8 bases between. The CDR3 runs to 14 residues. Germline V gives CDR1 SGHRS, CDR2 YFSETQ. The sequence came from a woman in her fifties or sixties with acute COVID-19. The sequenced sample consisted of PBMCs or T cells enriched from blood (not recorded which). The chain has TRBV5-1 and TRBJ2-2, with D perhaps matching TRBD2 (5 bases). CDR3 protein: CASSWTGNTGELFF. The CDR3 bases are TGCGCCAGCAGCTGGACGGGAAACACCGGGGAGCTGTTTTTT.